Included here is one T cell receptor (beta chain) sequence, with context. Antigen unknown. The length of the CDR3 is 14 residues. V lost 6 bases, J lost 8 bases, and 9 bases stayed unmatched. The study left out patients who had uncontrolled infection, other autoimmune disease, pregnancy or lactation. The data were taken from a study of T cells in Graves' hyperthyroidism and ophthalmopathy. For the study at large: Any treatment followed the collection of peripheral blood at initial diagnosis. Overall study findings and caveats: Model-based prediction identified ophthalmopathy a median 6.5 months prior to its onset. A model using 13 V-J features told ophthalmopathy apart from stable hyperthyroidism.

Amplified TCR beta CDR3 regions came from RNA transcripts. The TCR CDR3 was amplified in a first-round RT-PCR using the HTBI primer set. TCRdb recomputed calls from the multiplex PCR reads with MiXCR, one row per CDR3 protein. The sample includes about 640,000 distinct CDR3 sequences, less than 25% of them seen just once. Sequences were obtained from blood. The chain is built from TRBV12-3 or TRBV12-4 and TRBJ2-1; 8 bases agree with TRBD2. This sequence was found in a man between 25 and 39 years old with Graves' ophthalmopathy. In nucleotides, the CDR3 is TGTGCCAGCAGCCCGGGACTAGTAGGGTATGAGCAGTTCTTC. This translates into CASSPGLVGYEQFF.